These T cell receptor beta chains were read from a single sample in a study of T cell responses to AZD1222 COVID-19 vaccine. The data were produced by immunoSEQ multiplex PCR, yet TCRdb's version contains in-frame clones alone and is incomplete. The sample carries approximately 83,000 clones, 85% to 95% recorded once. The sequencing here drew on peripheral blood, taken on day 0 of MenACWY control vaccination. The receptors derive from an adult in good health. CDR3s leave out the opening cysteine and the closing phenylalanine or tryptophan. Fields, in order: D gene, V gene, CDR3 length, CDR3 protein. D genes are given only for firm matches.

d_call: TRBD2; v_call: TRBV4-3; cdr3_length: 15; cdr3_aa: ASSQDIAGGLLNEQY
d_call: .; v_call: TRBV5-8; cdr3_length: 14; cdr3_aa: ASSLLASGSNSPLH
d_call: .; v_call: TRBV18; cdr3_length: 13; cdr3_aa: ASSPYRVVTGELF
d_call: .; v_call: TRBV20-1; cdr3_length: 9; cdr3_aa: SGWGRDEQF
d_call: .; v_call: TRBV5-1; cdr3_length: 13; cdr3_aa: ASSEGSAARETQY
d_call: TRBD2; v_call: TRBV5-1; cdr3_length: 14; cdr3_aa: ASGDRAGPEPNEQF
d_call: .; v_call: TRBV13; cdr3_length: 10; cdr3_aa: ASSFPGAEAF
d_call: TRBD1; v_call: TRBV6-5; cdr3_length: 14; cdr3_aa: ASSYSGTGTFDTIY
d_call: TRBD2; v_call: TRBV6-2/TRBV6-3; cdr3_length: 14; cdr3_aa: ASSYPGLALNNEQF
d_call: TRBD1; v_call: TRBV10-3; cdr3_length: 15; cdr3_aa: AISRQGSDGWNYGYT
d_call: .; v_call: TRBV25-1; cdr3_length: 11; cdr3_aa: ASMDPSYNEQF
d_call: .; v_call: TRBV3-1/TRBV3-2; cdr3_length: 11; cdr3_aa: ASSLLQTGELF
d_call: .; v_call: TRBV21-1; cdr3_length: 16; cdr3_aa: ASSRIFGTLRGAYEQY
d_call: TRBD2; v_call: TRBV7-2; cdr3_length: 13; cdr3_aa: ASSPNRLAIETQY
d_call: TRBD1; v_call: TRBV24-1; cdr3_length: 12; cdr3_aa: ATRAGTGQSPLH
d_call: TRBD1; v_call: TRBV28; cdr3_length: 13; cdr3_aa: ASTPETGSVRTQH
d_call: .; v_call: TRBV11-2; cdr3_length: 11; cdr3_aa: ASSLAPQETQY
d_call: .; v_call: TRBV27; cdr3_length: 14; cdr3_aa: ASSPRPGGIYNEQF
d_call: .; v_call: TRBV6-5; cdr3_length: 14; cdr3_aa: ASSYRGPEEGDTQY
d_call: .; v_call: TRBV28; cdr3_length: 13; cdr3_aa: ASSLRTGRGYEQY
d_call: .; v_call: TRBV29-1; cdr3_length: 11; cdr3_aa: SVGLVGLNEQY
d_call: .; v_call: TRBV29-1; cdr3_length: 7; cdr3_aa: SVDKWQF
d_call: TRBD1; v_call: TRBV5-6; cdr3_length: 13; cdr3_aa: ASSRYRDRVREQY
d_call: .; v_call: TRBV5-8; cdr3_length: 13; cdr3_aa: ASSRGGTDYNEQF
d_call: .; v_call: TRBV3-1/TRBV3-2; cdr3_length: 10; cdr3_aa: ASSQGIYGYT
d_call: TRBD1; v_call: TRBV14; cdr3_length: 15; cdr3_aa: ASSQESTGNYNTEAF
d_call: .; v_call: TRBV28; cdr3_length: 14; cdr3_aa: ASSLRAMGQSYEQY
d_call: .; v_call: TRBV6-6; cdr3_length: 12; cdr3_aa: ASILDRNTGELF
d_call: .; v_call: TRBV30; cdr3_length: 11; cdr3_aa: AWSGAGNYGYT
d_call: .; v_call: TRBV3-1/TRBV3-2; cdr3_length: 12; cdr3_aa: ASSQLLGDTEAF
d_call: .; v_call: TRBV9; cdr3_length: 11; cdr3_aa: ASSSHSPNEQF
d_call: .; v_call: TRBV3-1/TRBV3-2; cdr3_length: 12; cdr3_aa: ASSQGYSNQPQH
d_call: .; v_call: TRBV7-9; cdr3_length: 13; cdr3_aa: ASTGSSGPGEKLF
d_call: TRBD2; v_call: TRBV6-5; cdr3_length: 11; cdr3_aa: ASRTSGRAEQY
d_call: TRBD1; v_call: TRBV11-2; cdr3_length: 12; cdr3_aa: ASSPDRAPGGYT
d_call: TRBD2; v_call: TRBV28; cdr3_length: 14; cdr3_aa: ASSPTSGRSQETQY
d_call: .; v_call: TRBV11-2; cdr3_length: 9; cdr3_aa: ASSSPFEQF
d_call: .; v_call: TRBV7-9; cdr3_length: 11; cdr3_aa: ASSLGGRNTIY
d_call: .; v_call: TRBV5-1; cdr3_length: 14; cdr3_aa: ASSLGWSGLYNEQF
d_call: .; v_call: TRBV18; cdr3_length: 11; cdr3_aa: ASSPRSGLGYT
d_call: TRBD2; v_call: TRBV15; cdr3_length: 13; cdr3_aa: ATSIGLAGKETQY
d_call: TRBD2; v_call: TRBV19; cdr3_length: 15; cdr3_aa: ASSSSLAGGKGREQF
d_call: .; v_call: TRBV5-5; cdr3_length: 14; cdr3_aa: ASSLTHSRNTGELF
d_call: TRBD1; v_call: TRBV6-5; cdr3_length: 12; cdr3_aa: ASSSDRGLSPLH
d_call: .; v_call: TRBV4-2; cdr3_length: 12; cdr3_aa: ASSPEGEARLQF